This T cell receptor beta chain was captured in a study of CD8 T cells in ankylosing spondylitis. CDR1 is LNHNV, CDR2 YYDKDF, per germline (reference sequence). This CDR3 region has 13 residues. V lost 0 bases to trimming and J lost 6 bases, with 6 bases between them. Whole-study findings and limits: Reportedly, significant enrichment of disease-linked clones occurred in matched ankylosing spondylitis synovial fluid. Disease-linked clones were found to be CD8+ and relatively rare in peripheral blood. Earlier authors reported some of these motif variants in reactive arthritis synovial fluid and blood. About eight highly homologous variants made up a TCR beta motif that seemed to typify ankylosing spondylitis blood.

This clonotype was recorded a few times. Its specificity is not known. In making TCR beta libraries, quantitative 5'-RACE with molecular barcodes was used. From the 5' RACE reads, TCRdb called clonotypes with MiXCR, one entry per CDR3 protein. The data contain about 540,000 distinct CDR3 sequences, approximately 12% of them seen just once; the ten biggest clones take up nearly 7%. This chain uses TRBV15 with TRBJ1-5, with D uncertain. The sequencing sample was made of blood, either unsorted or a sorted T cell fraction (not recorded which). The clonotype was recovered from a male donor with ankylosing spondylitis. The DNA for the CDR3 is TGTGCCACCAGCAGAGACCGCACTCAGCCCCAGCATTTT. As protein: CATSRDRTQPQHF.